The T cell receptor beta chain described here comes from a study of T cells after yellow fever vaccination (dated by TCRdb to the late 2010s). Regarding the study in general: The SMART-Seq v4 Ultra Low Input RNA kit was used to prepare libraries from fractions with low cell numbers. To follow T-cell clones before and after primary and booster YFV17D yellow fever vaccination, bulk TCR alpha and beta repertoires were sequenced over time. Two healthy male donors made up the cohort, one aged 18 to 30 years and the other aged 30 to 40 years. Blood samples were taken at several timepoints before and after primary and secondary immunization, and bulk PBMC replicates and cell subsets were isolated. General conclusions and limits of the study: The study included only a couple of donors, which limits how far the findings can be generalized. A small fraction of clonotypes appeared in both the CD4 and CD8 compartments, likely as a result of convergent recombination. FACS-sorted repertoires could contain abundant contaminating clonotypes from the bulk population, so computational filtering was required. The secondary T-cell response was weaker than the primary response but faster, peaking on day 5 instead of day 15. After the booster, most clones that had expanded after primary vaccination were detected again (roughly 96% of CD4 and under 90% of CD8), suggesting broad maintenance of memory.

Reading the germline V gene (reference sequence) gives CDR1 LNHNV and CDR2 YYDKDF. The CDR3 sequence holds 12 residues, the cysteine and phenylalanine included. Here the CDR3 DNA is all that survives: 36 bases in frame from base 1. A distance of 7 bases separates the germline ends of V and J, which lose 5 bases and 6 bases respectively. The sample's treatment or condition label is to be understood as: live attenuated yellow fever vaccine strain. At every blood-draw timepoint, two biological replicates of bulk PBMCs were collected. PBMCs were isolated from peripheral blood using a standard Ficoll-Paque protocol. TriZol was used to extract RNA from bulk PBMCs, CD4 and CD8 fractions, and dextramer-positive and dextramer-negative fractions. On this clonotype: Its binding antigen is unknown. Base qualities are not at hand, and no much larger clone is one base apart.

Synthesis of TCR cDNA relied on 5'RACE template switching, a step that introduced a universal primer site along with unique molecular identifiers. Priming of cDNA synthesis was performed from both the TCR alpha and TCR beta constant segments. Two PCR steps were used to amplify libraries, with sample barcodes and sequencing adapters being added in the second step. Sequencing of libraries was done on Illumina HiSeq 2500 (2x100 bp) or NovaSeq (2x150 bp). As for the original processing: Demultiplexing of reads and collapsing into UMI consensus sequences were performed with MIGEC, and V(D)J alignment was carried out with MiXCR. Using edgeR on replicate PBMC samples, clonotypes were called vaccine-responding if FDR was below 0.01 and the log2 fold change was above 5 up to day 15. Each bulk clonotype received a CD4 or CD8 identity based on whether the sequenced CD4 or CD8 repertoire contained that clonotype at higher abundance. TCRdb trimmed the raw reads at Q25, called clones with MiXCR and kept productive beta chains. Merged by CDR3 protein, the rows form single entries marked with the most common genes and DNA. TCRdb, not the authors, supplied the V and J calls. The sample profile shows 620,000 or so distinct CDR3 sequences; about 12% of them were found once. About 15% of the sample rests with the top ten.

The sample consisted of PBMCs, taken on the day of the yellow fever booster vaccination. The chain is encoded by TRBV15 joined to TRBJ2-2, with the D gene too uncertain to name. This sequence was found in a man aged 30-40 years who received the YFV17D yellow fever vaccine. This receptor has the CDR3 CATSLPPGELFF. The base sequence is TGTGCCACCAGCCTACCACCCGGGGAGCTGTTTTTT.